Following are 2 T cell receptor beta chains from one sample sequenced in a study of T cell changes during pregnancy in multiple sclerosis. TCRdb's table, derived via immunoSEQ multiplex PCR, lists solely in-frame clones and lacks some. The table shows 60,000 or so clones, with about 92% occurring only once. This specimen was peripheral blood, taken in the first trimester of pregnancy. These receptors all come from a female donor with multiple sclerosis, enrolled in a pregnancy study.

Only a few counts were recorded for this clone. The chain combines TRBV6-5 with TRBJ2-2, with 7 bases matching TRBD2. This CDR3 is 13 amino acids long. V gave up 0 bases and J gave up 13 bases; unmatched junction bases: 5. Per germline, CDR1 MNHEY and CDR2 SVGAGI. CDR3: CASSYSRGEGLFF. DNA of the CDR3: TGTGCCAGCAGTTACTCGCGTGGGGAGGGGCTGTTTTTT.

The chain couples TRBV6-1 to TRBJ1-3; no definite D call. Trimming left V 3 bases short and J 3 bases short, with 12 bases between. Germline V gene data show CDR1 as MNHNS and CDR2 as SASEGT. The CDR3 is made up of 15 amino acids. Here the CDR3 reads CASSERLEGGNTIYF. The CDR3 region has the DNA TGTGCCAGCAGTGAGAGACTCGAGGGTGGAAACACCATATATTTT.